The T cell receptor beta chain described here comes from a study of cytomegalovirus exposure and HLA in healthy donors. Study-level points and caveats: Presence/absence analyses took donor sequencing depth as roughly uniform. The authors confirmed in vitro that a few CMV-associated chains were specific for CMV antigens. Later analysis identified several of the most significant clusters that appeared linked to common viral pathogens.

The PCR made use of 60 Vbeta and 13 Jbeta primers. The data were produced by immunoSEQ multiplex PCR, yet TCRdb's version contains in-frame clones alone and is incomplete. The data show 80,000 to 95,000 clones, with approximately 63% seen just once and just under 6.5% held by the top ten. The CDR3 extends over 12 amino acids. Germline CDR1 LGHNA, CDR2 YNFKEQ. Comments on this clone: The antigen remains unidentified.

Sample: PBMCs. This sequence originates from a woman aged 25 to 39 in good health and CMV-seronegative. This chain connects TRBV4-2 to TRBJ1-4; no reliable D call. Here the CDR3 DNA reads TGTGCTTGCGGGCCGGAGGGTGAAAAACTGTTTTTT. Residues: CACGPEGEKLFF.